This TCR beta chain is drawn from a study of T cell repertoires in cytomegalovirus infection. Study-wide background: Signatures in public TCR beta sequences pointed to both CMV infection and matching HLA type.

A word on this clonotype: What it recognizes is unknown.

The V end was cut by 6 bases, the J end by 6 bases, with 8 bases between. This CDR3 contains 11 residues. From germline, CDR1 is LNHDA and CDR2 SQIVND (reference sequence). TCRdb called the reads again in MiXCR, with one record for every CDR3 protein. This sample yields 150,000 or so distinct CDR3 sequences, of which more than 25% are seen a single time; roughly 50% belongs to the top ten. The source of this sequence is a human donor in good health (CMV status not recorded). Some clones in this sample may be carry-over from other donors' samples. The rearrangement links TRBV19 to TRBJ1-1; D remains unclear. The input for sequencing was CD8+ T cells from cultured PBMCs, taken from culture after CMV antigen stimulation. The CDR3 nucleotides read TGTGCCAGTAGCAGTCGCGCTGAAGCTTTCTTT. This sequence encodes CASSSRAEAFF.